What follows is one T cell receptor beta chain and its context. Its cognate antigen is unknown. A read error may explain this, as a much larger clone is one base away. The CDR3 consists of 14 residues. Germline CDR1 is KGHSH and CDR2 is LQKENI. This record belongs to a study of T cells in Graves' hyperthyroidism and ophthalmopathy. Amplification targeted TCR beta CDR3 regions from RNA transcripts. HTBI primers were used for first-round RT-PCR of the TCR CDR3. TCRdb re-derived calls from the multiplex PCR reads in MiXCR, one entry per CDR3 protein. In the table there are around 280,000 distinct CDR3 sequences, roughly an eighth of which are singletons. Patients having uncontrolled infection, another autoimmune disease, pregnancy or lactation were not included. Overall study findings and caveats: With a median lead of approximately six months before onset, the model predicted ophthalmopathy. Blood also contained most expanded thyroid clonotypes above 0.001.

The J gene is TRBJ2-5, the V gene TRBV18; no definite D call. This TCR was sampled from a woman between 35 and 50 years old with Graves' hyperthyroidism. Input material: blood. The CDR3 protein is CASSPPEIQGTQYF. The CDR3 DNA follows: TGTGCCAGCTCACCACCGGAGATTCAAGGGACCCAGTACTTC.